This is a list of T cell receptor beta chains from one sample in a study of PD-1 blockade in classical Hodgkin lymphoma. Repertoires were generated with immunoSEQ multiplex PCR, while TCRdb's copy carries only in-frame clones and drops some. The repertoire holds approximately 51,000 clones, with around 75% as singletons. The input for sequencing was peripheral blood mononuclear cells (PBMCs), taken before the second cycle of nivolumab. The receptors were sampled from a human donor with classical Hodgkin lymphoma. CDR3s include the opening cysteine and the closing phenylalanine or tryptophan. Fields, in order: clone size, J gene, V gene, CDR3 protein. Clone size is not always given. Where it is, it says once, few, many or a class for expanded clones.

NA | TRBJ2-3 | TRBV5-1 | CASSFSGSTDTQYF
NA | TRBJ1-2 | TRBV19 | CASSGPPYGYTF
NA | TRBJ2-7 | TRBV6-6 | CASRDRDRNYEQYF
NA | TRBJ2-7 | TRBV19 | CASSTGWGREQYF
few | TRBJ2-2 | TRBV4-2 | CASSPGGESTGELFF
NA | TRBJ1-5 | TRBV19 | CASSMGPPQHF
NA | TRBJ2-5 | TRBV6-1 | CASTRVTSGTETQYF
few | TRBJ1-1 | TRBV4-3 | CASSHPVGGNMNTEAFF
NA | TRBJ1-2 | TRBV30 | CAWARPGQGYYGYTF
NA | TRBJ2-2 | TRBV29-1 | CSGLTGDTGELFF
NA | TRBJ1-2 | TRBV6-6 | CASSYATGTYGYTF
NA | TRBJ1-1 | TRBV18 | CASSPGRMNTEAFF
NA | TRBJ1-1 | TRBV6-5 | CASSLQSNTEAFF
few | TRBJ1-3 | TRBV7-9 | CASTSPRTVLDTIYF
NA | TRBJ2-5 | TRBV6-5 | CASRVGETQYF
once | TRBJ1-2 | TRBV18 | CASSPQATEENYGYTF
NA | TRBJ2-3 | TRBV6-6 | CASSLRTSGSSDTQYF
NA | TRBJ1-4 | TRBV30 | CAWSVLRQPNEKLFF
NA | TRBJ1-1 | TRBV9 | CASSVGGRPDTEAFF
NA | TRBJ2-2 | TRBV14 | CASSQFSGPLSGELFF
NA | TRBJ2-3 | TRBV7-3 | CASSPMGDTQYF
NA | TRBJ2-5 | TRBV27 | CASRVRPGGETQYF
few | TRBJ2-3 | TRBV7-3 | CASSLRGTSEYTQYF
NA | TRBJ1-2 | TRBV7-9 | CASSLTGEGYTF
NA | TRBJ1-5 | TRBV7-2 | CASSLDRGFNQPQHF
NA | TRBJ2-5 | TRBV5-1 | CASSEQLAGGETQYF
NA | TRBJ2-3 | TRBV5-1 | CASSLRGLAGISTDTQYF
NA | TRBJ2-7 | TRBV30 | CAWGPGTSMGEQYF
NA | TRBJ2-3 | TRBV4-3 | CASSPSSTDTQYF
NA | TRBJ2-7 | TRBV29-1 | CSVGGYEQYF
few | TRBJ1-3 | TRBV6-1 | CASSPESSGNTIYF
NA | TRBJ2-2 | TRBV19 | CASTDRRRSNTGELFF
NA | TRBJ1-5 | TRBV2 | CASRSGTGAYSNQPQHF
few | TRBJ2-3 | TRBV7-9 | CASSFGQGTVDTQYF
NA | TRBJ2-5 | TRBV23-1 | CASRWDRARHF
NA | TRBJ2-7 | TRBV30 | CAWSLHPGGYEQYF
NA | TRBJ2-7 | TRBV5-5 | CASSLVAESPYEQYF
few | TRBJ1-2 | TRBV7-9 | CASSLAVYNYGYTF
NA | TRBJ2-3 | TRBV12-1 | CASSFVSGLQPYTQYF
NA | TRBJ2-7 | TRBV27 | CASQNRTGPAYEQYF
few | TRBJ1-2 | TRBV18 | CASSLGATGNYGYTF
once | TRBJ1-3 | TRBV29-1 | CSVDGDTGNTIYF
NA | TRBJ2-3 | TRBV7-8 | CASSSLGGATDTQYF
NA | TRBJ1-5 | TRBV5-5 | CASSGPEGWNQPQHF
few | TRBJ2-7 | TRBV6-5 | CASRGRDRSYEQYF
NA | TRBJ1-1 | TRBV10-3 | CASLALNTEAFF
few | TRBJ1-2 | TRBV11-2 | CASSRGGTGNYGYTF
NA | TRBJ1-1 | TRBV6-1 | CASSEALTAPATEAFF
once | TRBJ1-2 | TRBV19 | CASRPPGMDGYTF
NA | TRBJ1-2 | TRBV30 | CAWSGGQGPVYGYTF
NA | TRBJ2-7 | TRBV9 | CASSPTGLAIHEQYF
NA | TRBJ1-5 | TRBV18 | CASSPGTGYSNQPQHF
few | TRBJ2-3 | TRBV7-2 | CASSFVQSTDTQYF
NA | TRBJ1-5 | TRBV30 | CAWSVLGYSNQPQHF
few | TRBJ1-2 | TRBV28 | CASSLGIPYGYTF
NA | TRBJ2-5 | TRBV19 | CASSPPGGRETQYF
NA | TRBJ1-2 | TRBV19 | CASTTAGTGYGYTF